The next 2 T cell receptor beta chains were all read from a single sample in a study of CD8+CD57+ T cells in acquired aplastic anemia. TCR beta VDJ and CDR3 profiling used genomic DNA as template. TCRdb recomputed calls from the reads with MiXCR, one row per CDR3 protein. The sample holds 250,000 to 350,000 distinct CDR3 sequences, roughly three fifths seen once. The sequenced sample consisted of sorted CD4+, CD8+, or CD8+CD57+ T cells (not recorded which) from PBMCs. The receptors were sampled from a human donor with severe aplastic anemia or a healthy control (not recorded which).

This clonotype was detected ten times or more. V is TRBV7-3 and J is TRBJ2-1; perhaps TRBD2 as D (5 bases). V dropped 5 bases and J dropped 7 bases, with 24 bases sitting between them. Germline CDR1 is SGHTA and CDR2 is FQGTGA. The CDR3 sequence is 17 residues long. Here the CDR3 reads CASSPKGGLNTYNEQFF. CDR3 DNA sequence: TGTGCCAGCAGCCCCAAGGGTGGACTTAATACATATAATGAGCAGTTCTTC.

The V call is TRBV5-1, the J call TRBJ2-5, with 8 bases that match TRBD1. Germline trimming cut 3 bases from V and 5 bases from J; bases unmatched to any gene: 9. CDR3 length equals 15 residues. From germline, CDR1 is SGHRS and CDR2 YFSETQ. The CDR3 DNA reads TGCGCCAGCAGCTCCCAGGGGGCTCAGGATGAGACCCAGTACTTC. This codes for CASSSQGAQDETQYF.